The 18 T cell receptor beta chains presented below share a single source sample, sequenced in a study of blood T cell repertoires in COVID-19. Clones were sequenced by immunoSEQ multiplex PCR, and TCRdb holds only the in-frame ones, with some missing. The repertoire holds 240,000 or so clones, more than 85% seen once, with over 7.5% in the top ten. The sample consisted of PBMCs or T cells enriched from blood (not recorded which). The receptors derive from a man in his forties who had recovered from COVID-19.

This chain connects TRBV5-5 to TRBJ1-2; 8 nucleotides agree with TRBD1. Trimming removed 4 bases from V and 8 bases from J; junction bases left unmatched: 13. The germline CDR1 and CDR2 sequences are SGHKS and YYEKEE (reference sequence). This CDR3 region has 15 residues. CDR3 sequence: CASSPGTGSLRGYTF. The CDR3 DNA reads as TGTGCCAGCAGCCCTGGGACAGGATCTTTGAGGGGCTACACCTTC.

This chain uses TRBV7-2 with TRBJ1-3; TRBD1 matches at 7 bases. CDR3 length equals 15 residues. The germline CDR1 and CDR2 sequences are SGHTA and FQGNSA. Unmatched junction bases numbered 4, after V lost 5 bases and J lost 0 bases. The CDR3 sequence: CASSQGQSSGNTIYF. CDR3 bases: TGTGCCAGCAGCCAGGGACAGAGCTCTGGAAACACCATATATTTT.

V usage is TRBV3-1 (or the pseudogene TRBV3-2) and J usage is TRBJ2-3; D perhaps matches TRBD2 (5 bases). The CDR3 extends over 16 amino acids. Germline CDR1 LGHDT, CDR2 YNNKEL (reference sequence). The V end was cut by 2 bases, the J end by 4 bases, with 16 bases between. CDR3 protein: CASSQIAGSLPDTQYF. The CDR3 DNA follows: TGTGCCAGCAGCCAAATCGCGGGTAGCTTACCAGATACGCAGTATTTT.

The V and J genes are TRBV18 and TRBJ1-2, with D perhaps matching TRBD1 (6 bases). CDR3 length equals 12 residues. Germline-derived CDR1 and CDR2 are KGHSH and LQKENI. Trimming pared 3 bases from V and 4 bases from J, leaving 6 bases between. Written as DNA, the CDR3 is TGTGCCAGCTCACCGACAGGCTATGGCTACACCTTC. Encoded protein: CASSPTGYGYTF.

The chain recombines TRBV12-5 with TRBJ2-1; TRBD1 aligns across 7 bases. CDR1 is LGHNT and CDR2 is FRNRAP in the germline V gene. J was trimmed by 10 bases and V by 4 bases; bases with no gene match: 7. The CDR3 is made up of 13 amino acids. The CDR3 nucleotides read TGTGCTAGTGGTTCAGACCTAGGGGGCGAGCAGTTCTTC. Translation gives CASGSDLGGEQFF.

The V call is TRBV2, the J call TRBJ2-2; 7 bases match TRBD1. Germline V gives CDR1 SNHLY, CDR2 FYNNEI. Unmatched junction bases numbered 11, after V lost 5 bases and J lost 8 bases. This CDR3 is built from 15 residues. The CDR3: CASSQDRPPGGELFF. The CDR3, as DNA: TGTGCCAGCAGTCAGGACAGGCCCCCCGGAGGGGAGCTGTTTTTT.

As DNA, the CDR3 is TGCGCCAGCAGCTTGACGACAGCTAACTATGGCTACACCTTC. Amino acids: CASSLTTANYGYTF. This sequence joins TRBV5-1 and TRBJ1-2; possible D gene TRBD1, 5 bases. Germline V lookup: CDR1 SGHRS, CDR2 YFSETQ. V was clipped by 1 base and J by 0 bases, with 7 bases between them. The CDR3 loop spans 14 amino acids.

The J gene is TRBJ1-6, the V gene TRBV5-1; D perhaps matches TRBD1 (5 bases). The germline CDR1 and CDR2 sequences are SGHRS and YFSETQ. V was trimmed by 0 bases and J by 6 bases, leaving 16 bases between them. The length of the CDR3 is 17 residues. The CDR3 loop reads CASSLDVWTPSNSPLHF. The CDR3 region has the DNA TGCGCCAGCAGCTTGGACGTTTGGACACCGTCTAATTCACCCCTCCACTTT.

The genes are TRBV7-2 and TRBJ1-2; D remains ambiguous. The ends were cut back, 1 base at V and 2 bases at J, with 11 bases in the middle. The CDR3 spans 15 residues. Germline CDR1 is SGHTA and CDR2 is FQGNSA. The CDR3 is CASSLVVDINYGYTF. The CDR3 DNA reads as TGTGCCAGCAGCTTAGTGGTAGATATCAACTATGGCTACACCTTC.

CDR3 in amino acids: CASSSPGQENNEQFF. DNA for the CDR3: TGTGCCAGCAGTTCTCCGGGACAGGAGAACAATGAGCAGTTCTTC. This chain connects TRBV7-9 to TRBJ2-1; 8 positions agree with TRBD1. Germline values: CDR1 SEHNR, CDR2 FQNEAQ (reference sequence). Germline trimming cut 6 bases from V and 5 bases from J; bases unmatched to any gene: 9. The CDR3 covers 15 residues.

The chain joins TRBV7-9 to TRBJ2-3; possibly TRBD1 for D (5 bases). V gave up 5 bases and J gave up 0 bases, with 12 bases separating them. The CDR3 consists of 15 residues. The germline gives CDR1 SEHNR, CDR2 FQNEAQ (reference sequence). CDR3 nucleotides: TGTGCCAGCAGCCCCTACAGGTCTAGCACAGATACGCAGTATTTT. It codes for CASSPYRSSTDTQYF.

The chain joins TRBV10-2 to TRBJ2-3; TRBD1 aligns across 7 bases. The V gene's germline CDR1 is WSHSY and CDR2 SAAADI. The junction had 8 bases not matched to a gene; V was cut back by 3 bases and J by 5 bases. The CDR3 covers 15 residues. CDR3 nucleotides: TGCGCCAGCAGTGAAATGAGGGGGCAGCAAGATACGCAGTATTTT. Translating it yields CASSEMRGQQDTQYF.

The chain has TRBV3-1 (or the pseudogene TRBV3-2) and TRBJ1-3; D call uncertain. CDR1 is LGHDT and CDR2 is YNNKEL in the germline V gene (reference sequence). The CDR3 has 16 amino acids. Trimming stripped 5 bases from V and 0 bases from J, with 14 bases between. The CDR3 protein is CASSARAFFSGNTIYF. CDR3 DNA sequence: TGTGCCAGCAGCGCGAGGGCATTTTTCTCTGGAAACACCATATATTTT.

The chain combines TRBV7-2 with TRBJ1-2, with D possibly matching TRBD1 (5 bases). Trimming pared 0 bases from V and 0 bases from J, leaving 8 bases between. The CDR3 consists of 15 residues. Germline V gene data show CDR1 as SGHTA and CDR2 as FQGNSA. The CDR3 protein is CASSLAATANYGYTF. In DNA, the CDR3 is TGTGCCAGCAGCTTAGCCGCGACAGCTAACTATGGCTACACCTTC.

V usage is TRBV5-6 and J usage is TRBJ1-6; TRBD1 matches 9 bases. Germline loops: CDR1 SGHDT, CDR2 YYEEEE. The ends lost 3 bases at V and 9 bases at J; junction bases unmatched: 4. The CDR3 is made up of 14 amino acids. CDR3 DNA: TGTGCCAGCAGCTGGGGACAGGGTGGTTCACCCCTCCACTTT. Residues: CASSWGQGGSPLHF.

The chain carries TRBV11-3 and TRBJ2-7, with D possibly being TRBD2 (6 bases). The germline CDR1 and CDR2 sequences are SGHNT and YENEEA. There are 14 residues in the CDR3. V lost 5 bases to trimming and J lost 2 bases, with 13 bases between them. This CDR3 reads CASSQPGTPYEQYF. CDR3 sequence (DNA): TGTGCCAGCAGCCAGCCCGGGACTCCCTACGAGCAGTACTTC.

As concerns this clone: The same CDR3 is also encoded by other DNA sequences in this sample. The chain combines TRBV28 with TRBJ2-5; D remains ambiguous. Trimming took off 5 bases at V and 2 bases at J, with 3 bases between the two ends. The CDR3 spans 11 residues. The germline V gene encodes CDR1 MDHEN and CDR2 SYDVKM. Written as DNA, the CDR3 is TGTGCCAGCAGTCTTCAAGAGACCCAGTACTTC. Translation gives CASSLQETQYF.

The chain has TRBV11-3 and TRBJ1-1; perhaps TRBD1 as D (5 bases). Germline V lookup: CDR1 SGHNT, CDR2 YENEEA. The CDR3 totals 12 residues. The V gene lost 2 bases and the J gene lost 12 bases, with 13 bases spanning the gap. The CDR3 here is CASSLPSQETFF. As DNA, the CDR3 is TGTGCCAGCAGCTTACCTTCACAGGAGACTTTCTTT.